These 13 T cell receptor beta chains were all obtained from the same sample, sequenced in a study of graft-versus-host responses after intestinal transplantation. No antigen is known for these receptors. Clones were sequenced by immunoSEQ multiplex PCR, and TCRdb holds only the in-frame ones, with some missing. Among under 90,000 clones listed, approximately 90% were seen once. This specimen consisted of unstimulated CD4+ T cells sorted from spleen or lymph node cells, obtained before transplant. All receptors come from a human donor who was the organ donor for an intestinal transplant.

The gene calls are TRBV6-1 and TRBJ2-1; 13 bases map to TRBD2. Per the germline V gene, CDR1 is MNHNS and CDR2 is SASEGT. Trimming took 2 bases from V and 4 from J; bases not matched to a gene: 14. The length of the CDR3 is 20 residues. In nucleotides, the CDR3 is TGTGCCAGCAGTGAATCCAGACTACGGACTAGCGGGAGAGGTTACAATGAGCAGTTCTTC. Its protein product is CASSESRLRTSGRGYNEQFF.

This clone appeared once. J is TRBJ2-7 and V is TRBV5-1; 8 positions match TRBD2. Unmatched junction bases numbered 23, after V lost 4 bases and J lost 2 bases. CDR1 and CDR2 from the germline V gene are SGHRS and YFSETQ. The CDR3 contains 20 residues. DNA for the CDR3: TGCGCCAGCAGCCCACGGGTGGACGGGAGGGAACCCTTCGGCCCCTACGAGCAGTACTTC. It codes for CASSPRVDGREPFGPYEQYF.

A remark on this clone: The germline gene is not matched at one end of the junction; a read error may be the cause. The J gene is TRBJ2-7, the V gene TRBV10-3; TRBD1 matches 9 bases. CDR1 ENHRY and CDR2 SYGVKD come from the germline V gene. This CDR3 comprises 19 residues. The CDR3 DNA is TGTGCCATCAGTGGGGGTCTGACAGGGGGTAGAGGAGCCTCCTCCGAGCAGTACTTC. Translated, it gives CAISGGLTGGRGASSEQYF.

This sequence joins TRBV4-2 and TRBJ1-1; possible D gene TRBD1, 6 bases. Germline V lookup: CDR1 LGHNA, CDR2 YNFKEQ. The CDR3 loop spans 13 amino acids. V lost 3 bases to trimming and J lost 6 bases, with 11 bases between them. This chain's CDR3 is CASSQYGQSEAFF. CDR3 DNA sequence: TGTGCCAGCAGCCAGTATGGACAGTCTGAAGCTTTCTTT.

The genes are TRBV19 and TRBJ2-1; 13 bases fit TRBD2. The V segment lost 4 bases and the J segment 6 bases; nucleotides outside the gene matches: 12. The CDR3 is 18 amino acids. Germline lookup yields CDR1 LNHDA and CDR2 SQIVND (reference sequence). CDR3 coding DNA: TGTGCCAGTAGTAAGGCACTAGCGGGAGGGGTGACGTCCAATGAGCAGTTCTTC. Its translation is CASSKALAGGVTSNEQFF.

The chain carries TRBV10-1 and TRBJ2-2, with 7 bases that match TRBD1. The CDR3 consists of 12 residues. From germline, CDR1 is WNHNN and CDR2 SYGVQD (reference sequence). After removal of 6 bases from V and 6 bases from J, the junction contained 1 base not matched to a gene. The CDR3 is CASRGGSGELFF. DNA of the CDR3: TGCGCCAGCAGAGGGGGCTCCGGGGAGCTGTTTTTT.

The chain joins TRBV27 to TRBJ1-3; D is uncertain. This CDR3 is built from 15 residues. Trimming took 0 bases from V and 2 from J, leaving 8 bases between them. Germline V gives CDR1 MNHEY, CDR2 SMNVEV (reference sequence). CDR3 nucleotide sequence: TGTGCCAGCAGTTTATCCCCGGGTGCTGGAAACACCATATATTTT. This translates into CASSLSPGAGNTIYF.

The V and J genes are TRBV7-9 and TRBJ2-3; D might be TRBD2 (5 bases). The CDR3 sequence is 12 residues long. CDR1 is SEHNR, CDR2 FQNEAQ, per germline (reference sequence). V lost 0 bases, J lost 8 bases, and 6 bases lay in between. The CDR3 bases are TGTGCCAGCAGCTTAGCGGAGGTTACGCAGTATTTT. This sequence encodes CASSLAEVTQYF. Full variable domain (rest looked up from reference TRBV7-9 and TRBJ2-3): DTGVSQNPRHKITKRGQNVTFRCDPISEHNRLYWYRQTLGQGPEFLTYFQNEAQLEKSRLLSDRFSAERPKGSFSTLEIQRTEQGDSAMYLCASSLAEVTQYFGPGTRLTVL.

This rearrangement joins TRBV27 to TRBJ2-5, with D possibly being TRBD1 (5 bases). The germline gives CDR1 MNHEY, CDR2 SMNVEV (reference sequence). The CDR3 totals 13 residues. Trimming removed 3 bases at V and 0 bases at J, with 5 bases between. CDR3 nucleotide sequence: TGTGCCAGCAGTTTCAGGGACCAAGAGACCCAGTACTTC. Translating it yields CASSFRDQETQYF.

The V and J genes are TRBV19 and TRBJ1-1; D gene uncertain. The CDR3 is 15 residues long. V was clipped by 6 bases and J by 3 bases, with 17 bases between them. Germline CDR1 LNHDA, CDR2 SQIVND (reference sequence). CDR3 sequence (DNA): TGTGCCAGTAGCCCTCTTCGGGAGTCGTACACTGAAGCTTTCTTT. Translated, it gives CASSPLRESYTEAFF.

DNA for the CDR3: TGTGCCAGCAGTCCAAGATGGAGTCATCCGGAGACCCAGTACTTC. The encoded protein is CASSPRWSHPETQYF. V usage is TRBV6-1 and J usage is TRBJ2-5; no reliable D call. The germline gives CDR1 MNHNS, CDR2 SASEGT. Trimming cost V 5 bases and J 5 bases, with 18 bases left between them. The CDR3 covers 15 residues.

This rearrangement joins TRBV19 to TRBJ2-2, with D possibly matching TRBD1 (6 bases). V lost 6 bases and J 0 bases, leaving 8 bases between the germline ends. Germline V lookup: CDR1 LNHDA, CDR2 SQIVND (reference sequence). CDR3 length equals 14 residues. The CDR3 bases are TGTGCCAGTAGGGACAGCGCGAACACCGGGGAGCTGTTTTTT. It yields the protein CASRDSANTGELFF.

This clone was seen a few times. The gene calls are TRBV5-4 and TRBJ1-1; TRBD1 might be the D (5 bases). The CDR3 contains 14 residues. V lost 2 bases and J 6 bases, leaving 14 bases between the germline ends. Germline-derived CDR1 and CDR2 are SGHNT and YYREEE (reference sequence). CDR3 residues: CASSFNAGRPEAFF. The CDR3 DNA reads as TGTGCCAGCAGCTTTAATGCGGGGCGGCCTGAAGCTTTCTTT. The complete variable domain, with remaining parts taken from reference TRBV5-4 and TRBJ1-1, reads ETGVTQSPTHLIKTRGQQVTLRCSSQSGHNTVSWYQQALGQGPQFIFQYYREEENGRGNFPPRFSGLQFPNYSSELNVNALELDDSALYLCASSFNAGRPEAFFGQGTRLTVV.